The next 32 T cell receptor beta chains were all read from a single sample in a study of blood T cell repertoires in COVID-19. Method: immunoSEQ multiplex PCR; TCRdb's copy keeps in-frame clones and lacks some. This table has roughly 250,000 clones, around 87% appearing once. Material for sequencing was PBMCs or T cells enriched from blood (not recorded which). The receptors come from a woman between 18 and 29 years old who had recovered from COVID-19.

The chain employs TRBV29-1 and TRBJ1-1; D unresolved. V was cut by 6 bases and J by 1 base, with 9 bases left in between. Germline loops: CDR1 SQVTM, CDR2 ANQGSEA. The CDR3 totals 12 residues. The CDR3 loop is CSVRASNTEAFF. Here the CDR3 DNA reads TGCAGCGTGAGGGCCTCGAACACTGAAGCTTTCTTT.

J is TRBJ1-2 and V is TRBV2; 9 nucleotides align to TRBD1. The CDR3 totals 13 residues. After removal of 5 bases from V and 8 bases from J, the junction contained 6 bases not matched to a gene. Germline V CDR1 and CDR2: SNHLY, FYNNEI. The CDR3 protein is CASSPDRGHGYTF. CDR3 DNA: TGTGCCAGCAGTCCGGACAGGGGACACGGCTACACCTTC.

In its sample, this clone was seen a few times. In nucleotides, the CDR3 is TGTGCCAGCAGTTACTCCGGACAGGCCAACTCCTACGAGCAGTACTTC. Translating it yields CASSYSGQANSYEQYF. The chain is built from TRBV6-2 or TRBV6-3 and TRBJ2-7; 7 bases are a match to TRBD1. Trimming cost V 0 bases and J 0 bases; bases outside gene matches: 5. From germline, CDR1 is MNHEY and CDR2 SVGEGT. CDR3 length equals 16 residues.

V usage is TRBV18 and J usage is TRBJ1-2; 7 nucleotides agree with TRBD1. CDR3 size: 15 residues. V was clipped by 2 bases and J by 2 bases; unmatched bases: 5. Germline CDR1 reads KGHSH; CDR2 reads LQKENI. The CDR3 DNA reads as TGTGCCAGCTCACCAATTACGGACAGGAACTATGGCTACACCTTC. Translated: CASSPITDRNYGYTF.

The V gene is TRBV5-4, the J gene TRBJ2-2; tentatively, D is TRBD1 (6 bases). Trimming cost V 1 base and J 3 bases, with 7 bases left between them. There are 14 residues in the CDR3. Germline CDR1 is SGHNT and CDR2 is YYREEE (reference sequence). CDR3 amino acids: CASSLPGDTGELFF. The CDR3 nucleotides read TGTGCCAGCAGCTTGCCAGGGGACACCGGGGAGCTGTTTTTT.

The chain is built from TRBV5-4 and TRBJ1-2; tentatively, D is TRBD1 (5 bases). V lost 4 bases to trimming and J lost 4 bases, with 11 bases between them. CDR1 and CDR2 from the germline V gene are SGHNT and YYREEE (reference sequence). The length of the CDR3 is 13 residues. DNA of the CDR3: TGTGCCAGCAGCCAGGGAACCGCCTATGGCTACACCTTC. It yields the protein CASSQGTAYGYTF.

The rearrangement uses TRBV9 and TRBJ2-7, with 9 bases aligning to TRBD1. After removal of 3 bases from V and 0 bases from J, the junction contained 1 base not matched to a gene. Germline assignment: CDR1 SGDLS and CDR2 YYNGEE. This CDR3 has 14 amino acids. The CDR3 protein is CASSGTGDSYEQYF. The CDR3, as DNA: TGTGCCAGCAGCGGGACAGGGGACTCCTACGAGCAGTACTTC. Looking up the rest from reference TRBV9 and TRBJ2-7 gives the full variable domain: DSGVTQTPKHLITATGQRVTLRCSPRSGDLSVYWYQQSLDQGLQFLIQYYNGEERAKGNILERFSAQQFPDLHSELNLSSLELGDSALYFCASSGTGDSYEQYFGPGTRLTVT.

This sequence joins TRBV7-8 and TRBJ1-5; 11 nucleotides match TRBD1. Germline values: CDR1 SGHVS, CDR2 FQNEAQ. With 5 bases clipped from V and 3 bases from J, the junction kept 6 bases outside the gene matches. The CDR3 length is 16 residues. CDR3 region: CASSPGTGGYNQPQHF. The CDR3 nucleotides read TGTGCCAGCAGCCCAGGGACAGGGGGGTACAATCAGCCCCAGCATTTT. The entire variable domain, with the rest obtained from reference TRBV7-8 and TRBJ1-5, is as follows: GAGVSQSPRYKVAKRGQDVALRCDPISGHVSLFWYQQALGQGPEFLTYFQNEAQLDKSGLPSDRFFAERPEGSVSTLKIQRTQQEDSAVYLCASSPGTGGYNQPQHFGDGTRLSIL.

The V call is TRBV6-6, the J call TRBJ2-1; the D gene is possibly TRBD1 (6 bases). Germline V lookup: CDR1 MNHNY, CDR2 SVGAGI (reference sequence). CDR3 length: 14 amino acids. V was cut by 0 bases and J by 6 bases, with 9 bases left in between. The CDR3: CASSYSTTGNEQFF. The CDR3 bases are TGTGCCAGCAGTTACTCGACGACAGGCAATGAGCAGTTCTTC.

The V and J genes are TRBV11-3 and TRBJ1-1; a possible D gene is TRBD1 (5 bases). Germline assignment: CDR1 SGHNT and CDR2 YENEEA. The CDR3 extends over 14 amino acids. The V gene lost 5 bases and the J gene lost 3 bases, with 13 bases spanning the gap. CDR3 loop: CASSLSLGDTEAFF. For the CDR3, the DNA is TGTGCCAGCAGCCTCTCTTTAGGGGACACTGAAGCTTTCTTT.

The CDR3 region is CASSLSVGGTGELFF. CDR3 sequence (DNA): TGCGCCAGCAGCTTGTCTGTGGGGGGCACCGGGGAGCTGTTTTTT. The genes are TRBV5-1 and TRBJ2-2; maybe TRBD2 (6 bases). V lost 1 base, J lost 4 bases, and 11 bases lay in between. Germline CDR1 and CDR2: SGHRS and YFSETQ. The CDR3 has 15 residues. The full variable domain, with the rest looked up from reference TRBV5-1 and TRBJ2-2, is KAGVTQTPRYLIKTRGQQVTLSCSPISGHRSVSWYQQTPGQGLQFLFEYFSETQRNKGNFPGRFSGRQFSNSRSEMNVSTLELGDSALYLCASSLSVGGTGELFFGEGSRLTVL.

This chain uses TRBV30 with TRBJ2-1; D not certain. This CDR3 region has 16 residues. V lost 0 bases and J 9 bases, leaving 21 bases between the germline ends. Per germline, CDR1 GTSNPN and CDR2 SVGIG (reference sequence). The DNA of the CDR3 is TGTGCCTGGAGTGTACAGTGGTCAGTCAGGCCGGTTGAGCAGTTCTTC. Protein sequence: CAWSVQWSVRPVEQFF. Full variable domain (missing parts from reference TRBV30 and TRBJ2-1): SQTIHQWPATLVQPVGSPLSLECTVEGTSNPNLYWYRQAAGRGLQLLFYSVGIGQISSEVPQNLSASRPQDRQFILSSKKLLLSDSGFYLCAWSVQWSVRPVEQFFGPGTRLTVL.

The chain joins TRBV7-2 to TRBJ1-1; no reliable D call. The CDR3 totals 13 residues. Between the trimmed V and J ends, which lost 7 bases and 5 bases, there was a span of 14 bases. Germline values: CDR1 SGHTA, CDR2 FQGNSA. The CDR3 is CASIWRLGTEAFF. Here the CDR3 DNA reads TGTGCCAGCATCTGGAGGTTGGGTACTGAAGCTTTCTTT. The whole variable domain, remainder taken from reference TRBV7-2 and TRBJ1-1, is GAGVSQSPSNKVTEKGKDVELRCDPISGHTALYWYRQSLGQGLEFLIYFQGNSAPDKSGLPSDRFSAERTGGSVSTLTIQRTQQEDSAVYLCASIWRLGTEAFFGQGTRLTVV.

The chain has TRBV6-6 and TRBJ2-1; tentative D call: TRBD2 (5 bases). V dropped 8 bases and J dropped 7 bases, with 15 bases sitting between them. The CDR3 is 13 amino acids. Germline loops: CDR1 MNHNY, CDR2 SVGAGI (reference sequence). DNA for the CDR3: TGTGCCAGCGCACCCATCGGGGTTAATGAGCAGTTCTTC. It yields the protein CASAPIGVNEQFF.

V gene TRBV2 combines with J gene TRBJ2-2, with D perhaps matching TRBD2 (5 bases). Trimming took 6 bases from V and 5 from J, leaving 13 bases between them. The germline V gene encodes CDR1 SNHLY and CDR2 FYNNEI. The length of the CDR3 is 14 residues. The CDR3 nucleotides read TGTGCCAGCAGAGCGGCGGTGGGGACCGGGGAGCTGTTTTTT. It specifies CASRAAVGTGELFF.

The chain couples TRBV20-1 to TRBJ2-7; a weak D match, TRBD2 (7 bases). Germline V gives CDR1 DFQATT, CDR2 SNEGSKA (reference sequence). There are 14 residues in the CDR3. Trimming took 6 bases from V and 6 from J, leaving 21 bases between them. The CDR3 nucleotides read TGCAGTGCGAGTTGGGGGGAGGGGGATTCCGAGCAGTACTTC. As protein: CSASWGEGDSEQYF.

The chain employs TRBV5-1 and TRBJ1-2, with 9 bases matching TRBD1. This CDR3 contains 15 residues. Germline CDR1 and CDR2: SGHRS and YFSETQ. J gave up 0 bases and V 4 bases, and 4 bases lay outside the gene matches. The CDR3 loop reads CASSPRTGANYGYTF. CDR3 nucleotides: TGCGCCAGCAGCCCCCGGACAGGGGCTAACTATGGCTACACCTTC. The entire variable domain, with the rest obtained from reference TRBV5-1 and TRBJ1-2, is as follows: KAGVTQTPRYLIKTRGQQVTLSCSPISGHRSVSWYQQTPGQGLQFLFEYFSETQRNKGNFPGRFSGRQFSNSRSEMNVSTLELGDSALYLCASSPRTGANYGYTFGSGTRLTVV.

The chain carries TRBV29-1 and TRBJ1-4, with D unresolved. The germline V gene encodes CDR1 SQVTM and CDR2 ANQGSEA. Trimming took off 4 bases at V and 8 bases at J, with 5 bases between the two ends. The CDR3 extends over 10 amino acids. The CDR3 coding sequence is TGCAGCGTTGCCGGGGAAAAACTGTTTTTT. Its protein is CSVAGEKLFF. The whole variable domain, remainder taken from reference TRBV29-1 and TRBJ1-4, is SAVISQKPSRDICQRGTSLTIQCQVDSQVTMMFWYRQQPGQSLTLIATANQGSEATYESGFVIDKFPISRPNLTFSTLTVSNMSPEDSSIYLCSVAGEKLFFGSGTQLSVL.

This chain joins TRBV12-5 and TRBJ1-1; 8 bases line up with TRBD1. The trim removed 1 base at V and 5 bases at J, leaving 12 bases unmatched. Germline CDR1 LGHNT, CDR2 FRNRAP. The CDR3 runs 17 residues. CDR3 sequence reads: CASGLALHTTGGTEAFF. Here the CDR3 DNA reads TGTGCTAGTGGTTTGGCTCTCCACACAACAGGGGGTACTGAAGCTTTCTTT. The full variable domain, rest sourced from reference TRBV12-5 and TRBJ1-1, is DARVTQTPRHKVTEMGQEVTMRCQPILGHNTVFWYRQTMMQGLELLAYFRNRAPLDDSGMPKDRFSAEMPDATLATLKIQPSEPRDSAVYFCASGLALHTTGGTEAFFGQGTRLTVV.

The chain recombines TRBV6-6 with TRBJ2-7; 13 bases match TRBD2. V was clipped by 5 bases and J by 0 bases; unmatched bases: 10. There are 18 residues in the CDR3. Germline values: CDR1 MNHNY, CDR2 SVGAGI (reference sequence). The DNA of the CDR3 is TGTGCCAGCAGTCCACTAGCGGGGGGGACCGGGAGCTCCTACGAGCAGTACTTC. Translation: CASSPLAGGTGSSYEQYF.

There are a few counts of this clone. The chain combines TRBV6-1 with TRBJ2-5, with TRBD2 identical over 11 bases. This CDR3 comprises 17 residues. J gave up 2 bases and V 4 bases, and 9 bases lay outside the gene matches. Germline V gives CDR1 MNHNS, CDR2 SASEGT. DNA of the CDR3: TGTGCCAGCAGTGTAAAAAATAGCGGGGGGGCTCAAGAGACCCAGTACTTC. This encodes CASSVKNSGGAQETQYF.

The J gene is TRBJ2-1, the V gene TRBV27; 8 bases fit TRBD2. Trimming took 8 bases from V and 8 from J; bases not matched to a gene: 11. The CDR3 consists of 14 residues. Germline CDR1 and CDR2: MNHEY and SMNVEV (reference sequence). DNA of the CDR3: TGTGCCAGCTACCGATCGGCGGGGGGCTATGAGCAGTTCTTC. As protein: CASYRSAGGYEQFF.

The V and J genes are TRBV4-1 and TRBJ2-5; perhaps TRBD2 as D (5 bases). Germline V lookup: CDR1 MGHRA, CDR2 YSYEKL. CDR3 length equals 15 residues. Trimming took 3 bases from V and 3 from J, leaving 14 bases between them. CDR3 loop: CASSHLALAEETQYF. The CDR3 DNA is TGCGCCAGCAGCCACCTTGCGCTAGCCGAAGAGACCCAGTACTTC.

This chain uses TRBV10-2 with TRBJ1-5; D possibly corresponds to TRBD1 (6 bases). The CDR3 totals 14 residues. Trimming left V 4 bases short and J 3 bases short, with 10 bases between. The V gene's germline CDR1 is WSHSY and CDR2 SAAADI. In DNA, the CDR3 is TGCGCCAGCAGTGGGGACACCCACAATCAGCCCCAGCATTTT. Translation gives CASSGDTHNQPQHF.

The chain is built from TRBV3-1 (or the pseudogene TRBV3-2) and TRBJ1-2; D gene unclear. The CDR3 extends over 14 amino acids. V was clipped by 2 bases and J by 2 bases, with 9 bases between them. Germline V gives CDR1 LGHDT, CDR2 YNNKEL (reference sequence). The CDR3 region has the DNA TGTGCCAGCAGCCAAACCCTTACAAACTATGGCTACACCTTC. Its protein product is CASSQTLTNYGYTF.

CDR3 residues: CATSRDLGQGKTQYF. The DNA for the CDR3 is TGTGCCACCAGCAGAGATCTGGGGCAGGGGAAGACCCAGTACTTC. This chain links TRBV15 with TRBJ2-5; weak D call: TRBD1 (6 bases). The germline CDR1 and CDR2 sequences are LNHNV and YYDKDF (reference sequence). The CDR3 sequence is 15 residues long. Trimming pared 0 bases from V and 6 bases from J, leaving 14 bases between.

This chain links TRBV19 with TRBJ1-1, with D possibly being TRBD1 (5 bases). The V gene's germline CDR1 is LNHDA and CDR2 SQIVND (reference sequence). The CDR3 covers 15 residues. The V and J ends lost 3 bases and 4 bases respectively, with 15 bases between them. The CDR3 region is CASSIVGAFGTEAFF. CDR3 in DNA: TGTGCCAGTAGTATCGTAGGGGCTTTTGGCACTGAAGCTTTCTTT.

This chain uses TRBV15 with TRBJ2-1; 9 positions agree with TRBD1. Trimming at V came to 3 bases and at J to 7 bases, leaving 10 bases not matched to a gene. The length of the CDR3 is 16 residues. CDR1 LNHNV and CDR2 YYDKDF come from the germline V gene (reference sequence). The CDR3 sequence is CATSRGRTGALNEQFF. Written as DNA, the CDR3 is TGTGCCACCAGCAGGGGGAGGACAGGGGCTTTAAATGAGCAGTTCTTC.

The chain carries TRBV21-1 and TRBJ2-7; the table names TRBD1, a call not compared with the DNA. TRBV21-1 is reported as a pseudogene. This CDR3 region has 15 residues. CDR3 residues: CASSLPTGDALEQYF. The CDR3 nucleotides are TGTGCCAGCAGCTTACCGACAGGGGATGCCCTCGAGCAGTACTTC.

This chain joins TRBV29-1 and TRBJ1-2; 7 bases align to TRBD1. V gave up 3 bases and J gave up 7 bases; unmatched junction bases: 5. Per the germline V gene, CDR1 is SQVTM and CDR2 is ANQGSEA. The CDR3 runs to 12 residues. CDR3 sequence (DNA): TGCAGCGTTGAGGAGGGGGCGGGTGGCTACACCTTC. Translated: CSVEEGAGGYTF.

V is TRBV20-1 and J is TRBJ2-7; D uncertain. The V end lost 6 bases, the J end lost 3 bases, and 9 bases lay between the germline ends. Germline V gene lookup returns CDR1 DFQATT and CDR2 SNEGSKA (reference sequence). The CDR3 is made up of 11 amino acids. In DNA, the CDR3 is TGCAGTGCCCCGCAGGACTACGAGCAGTACTTC. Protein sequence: CSAPQDYEQYF.

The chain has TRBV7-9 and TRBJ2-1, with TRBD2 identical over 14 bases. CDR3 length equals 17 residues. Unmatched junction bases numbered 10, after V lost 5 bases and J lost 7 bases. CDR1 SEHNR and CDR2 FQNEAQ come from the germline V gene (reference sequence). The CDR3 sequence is CASSPGLAGGHGNEQFF. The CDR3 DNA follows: TGTGCCAGCAGCCCCGGACTAGCGGGGGGTCATGGGAATGAGCAGTTCTTC.